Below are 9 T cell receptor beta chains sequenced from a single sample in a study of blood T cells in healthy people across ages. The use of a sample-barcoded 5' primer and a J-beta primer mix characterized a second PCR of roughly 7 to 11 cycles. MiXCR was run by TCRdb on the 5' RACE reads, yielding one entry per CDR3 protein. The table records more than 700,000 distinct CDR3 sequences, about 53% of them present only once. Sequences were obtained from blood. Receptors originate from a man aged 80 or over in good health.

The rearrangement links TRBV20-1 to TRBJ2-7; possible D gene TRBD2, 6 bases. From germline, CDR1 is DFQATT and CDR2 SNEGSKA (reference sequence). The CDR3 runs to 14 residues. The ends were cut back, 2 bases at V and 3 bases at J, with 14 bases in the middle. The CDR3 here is CSARPPGSVYEQYF. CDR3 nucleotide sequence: TGCAGTGCTAGACCCCCCGGGAGCGTCTACGAGCAGTACTTC.

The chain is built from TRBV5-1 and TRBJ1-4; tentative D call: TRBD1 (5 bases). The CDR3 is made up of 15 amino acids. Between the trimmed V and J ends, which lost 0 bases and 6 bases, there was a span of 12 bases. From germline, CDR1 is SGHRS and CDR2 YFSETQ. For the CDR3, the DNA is TGCGCCAGCAGCTTGGCGGGACGCCGGGATGAAAAACTGTTTTTT. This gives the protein CASSLAGRRDEKLFF.

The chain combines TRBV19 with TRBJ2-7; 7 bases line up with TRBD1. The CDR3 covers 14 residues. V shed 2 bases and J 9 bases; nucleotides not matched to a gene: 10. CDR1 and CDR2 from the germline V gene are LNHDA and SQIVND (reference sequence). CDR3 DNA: TGTGCCAGTAGTATACTGACAGGGATTCACGCGCAGTACTTC. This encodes CASSILTGIHAQYF.

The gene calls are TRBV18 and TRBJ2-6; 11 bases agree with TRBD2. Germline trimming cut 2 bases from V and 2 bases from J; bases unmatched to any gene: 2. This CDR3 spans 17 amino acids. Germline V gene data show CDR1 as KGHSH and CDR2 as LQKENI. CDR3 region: CASSPTSGSAGANVLTF. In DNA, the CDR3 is TGTGCCAGCTCACCAACTAGCGGGAGCGCTGGGGCCAACGTCCTGACTTTC.

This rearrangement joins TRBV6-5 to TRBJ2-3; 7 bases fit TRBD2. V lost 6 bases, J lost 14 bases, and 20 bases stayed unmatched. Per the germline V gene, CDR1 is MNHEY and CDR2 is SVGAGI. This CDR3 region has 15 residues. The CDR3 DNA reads TGTGCCAGCAGCCCAGGGACTACGGGGAACAGATACGCGTATTTT. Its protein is CASSPGTTGNRYAYF.

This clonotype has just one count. CDR3 residues: CATSARVWATEAFF. CDR3 nucleotides: TGTGCCACCAGCGCCAGGGTGTGGGCCACTGAAGCTTTCTTT. This chain links TRBV15 with TRBJ1-1, with D possibly being TRBD1 (5 bases). The CDR3 totals 14 residues. The V and J ends lost 5 bases and 4 bases respectively, with 14 bases between them. The germline CDR1 and CDR2 sequences are LNHNV and YYDKDF (reference sequence).

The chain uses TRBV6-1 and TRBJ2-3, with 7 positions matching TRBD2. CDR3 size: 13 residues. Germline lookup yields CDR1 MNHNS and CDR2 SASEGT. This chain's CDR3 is CAVGGAGHRYAYF. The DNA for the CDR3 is TGTGCTGTGGGGGGAGCGGGGCACAGATACGCGTATTTT.

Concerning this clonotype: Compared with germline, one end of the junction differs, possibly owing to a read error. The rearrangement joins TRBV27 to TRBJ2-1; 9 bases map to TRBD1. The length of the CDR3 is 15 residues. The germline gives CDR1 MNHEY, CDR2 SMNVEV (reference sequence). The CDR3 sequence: CASSSDRGDYTEQFF. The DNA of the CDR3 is TGTGCCAGCAGTTCGGACAGGGGTGACTACACTGAGCAGTTCTTC.

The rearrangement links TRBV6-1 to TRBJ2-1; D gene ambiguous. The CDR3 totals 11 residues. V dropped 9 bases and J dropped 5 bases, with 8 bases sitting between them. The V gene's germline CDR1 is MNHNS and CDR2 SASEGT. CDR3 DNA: TGTGCCAGTACTGTACACAATGAGCAGTTCTTC. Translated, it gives CASTVHNEQFF.